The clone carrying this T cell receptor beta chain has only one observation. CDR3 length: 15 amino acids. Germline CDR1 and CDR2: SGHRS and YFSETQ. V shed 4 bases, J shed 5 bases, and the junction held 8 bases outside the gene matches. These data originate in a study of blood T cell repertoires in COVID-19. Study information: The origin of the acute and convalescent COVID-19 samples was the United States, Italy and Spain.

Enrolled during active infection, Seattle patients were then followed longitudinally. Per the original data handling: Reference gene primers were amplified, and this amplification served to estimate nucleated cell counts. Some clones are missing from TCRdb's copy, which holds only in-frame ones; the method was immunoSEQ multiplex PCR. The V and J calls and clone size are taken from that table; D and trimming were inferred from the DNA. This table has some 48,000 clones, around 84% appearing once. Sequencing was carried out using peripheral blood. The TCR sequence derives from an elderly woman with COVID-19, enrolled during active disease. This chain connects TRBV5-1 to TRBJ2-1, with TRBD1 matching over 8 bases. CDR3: CASSPQGAVNNEQFF. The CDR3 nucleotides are TGCGCCAGCAGCCCCCAGGGGGCTGTCAACAATGAGCAGTTCTTC.